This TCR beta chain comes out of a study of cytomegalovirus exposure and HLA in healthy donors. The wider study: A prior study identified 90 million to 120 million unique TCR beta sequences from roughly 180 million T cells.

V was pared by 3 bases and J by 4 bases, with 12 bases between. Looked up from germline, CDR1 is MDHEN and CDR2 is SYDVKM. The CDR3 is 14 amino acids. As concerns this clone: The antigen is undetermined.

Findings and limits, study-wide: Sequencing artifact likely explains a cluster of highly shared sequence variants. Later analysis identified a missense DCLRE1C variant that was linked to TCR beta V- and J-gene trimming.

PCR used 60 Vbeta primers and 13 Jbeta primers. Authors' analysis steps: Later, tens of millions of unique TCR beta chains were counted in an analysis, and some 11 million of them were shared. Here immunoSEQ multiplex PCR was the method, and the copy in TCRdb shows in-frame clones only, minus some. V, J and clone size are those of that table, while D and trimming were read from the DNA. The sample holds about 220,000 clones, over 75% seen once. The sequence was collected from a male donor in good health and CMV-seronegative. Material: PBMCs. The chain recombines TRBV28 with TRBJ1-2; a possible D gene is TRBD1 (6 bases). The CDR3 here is CASSFQGSLYGYTF. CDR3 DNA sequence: TGTGCCAGCAGTTTTCAGGGGTCCCTCTATGGCTACACCTTC.